This TCR beta chain appears in the sequencing data of a study of T cell responses to AZD1222 COVID-19 vaccine. This CDR3 spans 15 amino acids. V lost 2 bases and J 2 bases, leaving 10 bases between the germline ends. Germline-derived CDR1 and CDR2 are MDHEN and SYDVKM. The study's findings and limits: Mostly white British, mostly female donors; authors suggested clonal diversity may be underestimated.

Some clones are missing from TCRdb's copy, which holds only in-frame ones; the method was immunoSEQ multiplex PCR. The sample lists fewer than 80,000 clones; around 88% were seen once. Concerning this clone: What it binds is unknown.

The chain uses TRBV28 and TRBJ1-5; no clear D. This receptor was taken from an adult who received the MenACWY meningococcal vaccine as a control. The specimen was peripheral blood, collected 28 days after the second dose of the MenACWY control vaccine. CDR3: CASSLAFRGNQPQHF. The DNA of the CDR3 is TGTGCCAGCAGTTTAGCTTTCCGGGGCAATCAGCCCCAGCATTTT. Full variable domain (outside the CDR3, taken from reference TRBV28 and TRBJ1-5): DVKVTQSSRYLVKRTGEKVFLECVQDMDHENMFWYRQDPGLGLRLIYFSYDVKMKEKGDIPEGYSVSREKKERFSLILESASTNQTSMYLCASSLAFRGNQPQHFGDGTRLSIL.